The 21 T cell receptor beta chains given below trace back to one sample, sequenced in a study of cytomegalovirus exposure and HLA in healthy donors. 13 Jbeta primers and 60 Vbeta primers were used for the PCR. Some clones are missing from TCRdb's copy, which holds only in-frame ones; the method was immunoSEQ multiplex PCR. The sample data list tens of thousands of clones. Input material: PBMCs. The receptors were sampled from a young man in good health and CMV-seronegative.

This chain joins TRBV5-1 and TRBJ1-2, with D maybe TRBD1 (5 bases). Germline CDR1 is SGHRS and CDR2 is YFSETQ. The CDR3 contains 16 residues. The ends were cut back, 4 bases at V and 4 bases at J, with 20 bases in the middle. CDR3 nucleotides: TGCGCCAGCAGCATAGAAGGGACTTTCCTCGCCTATGGCTACACCTTC. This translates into CASSIEGTFLAYGYTF.

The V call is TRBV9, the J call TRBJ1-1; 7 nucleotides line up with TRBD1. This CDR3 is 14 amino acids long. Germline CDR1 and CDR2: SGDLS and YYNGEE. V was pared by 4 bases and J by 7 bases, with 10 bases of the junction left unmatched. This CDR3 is CASSLLPQGDEAFF. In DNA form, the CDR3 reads TGTGCCAGCAGCCTATTACCCCAGGGGGATGAAGCTTTCTTT.

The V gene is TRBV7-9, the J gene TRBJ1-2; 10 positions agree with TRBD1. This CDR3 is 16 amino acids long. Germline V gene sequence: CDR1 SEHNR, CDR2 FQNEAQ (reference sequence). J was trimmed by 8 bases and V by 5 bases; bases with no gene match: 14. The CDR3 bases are TGTGCCAGCAGCACACCCTCGACAGGGGGCGCAAGGGGCTACACCTTC. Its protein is CASSTPSTGGARGYTF.

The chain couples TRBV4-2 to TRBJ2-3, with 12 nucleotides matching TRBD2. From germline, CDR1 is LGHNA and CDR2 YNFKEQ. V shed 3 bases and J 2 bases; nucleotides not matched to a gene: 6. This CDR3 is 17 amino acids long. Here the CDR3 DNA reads TGTGCCAGCAGCCAGAAGACTAGCGGGGGAGTCACAGATACGCAGTATTTT. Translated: CASSQKTSGGVTDTQYF.

The CDR3 region is CASSLARGTGDTQYF. In DNA, the CDR3 is TGTGCCAGCAGCTTAGCGCGGGGAACGGGGGATACGCAGTATTTT. This sequence joins TRBV11-1 and TRBJ2-3; D may be TRBD2 (6 bases). Trimming left V 0 bases short and J 6 bases short, with 13 bases between. The CDR3 is 15 amino acids. The germline V gene has CDR1 SGHAT and CDR2 FQDESV (reference sequence). The full variable domain, in which reference TRBV11-1 and TRBJ2-3 provide the parts outside the CDR3, is EAEVAQSPRYKITEKSQAVAFWCDPISGHATLYWYRQILGQGPELLVQFQDESVVDDSQLPKDRFSAERLKGVDSTLKIQPAELGDSAMYLCASSLARGTGDTQYFGPGTRLTVL.

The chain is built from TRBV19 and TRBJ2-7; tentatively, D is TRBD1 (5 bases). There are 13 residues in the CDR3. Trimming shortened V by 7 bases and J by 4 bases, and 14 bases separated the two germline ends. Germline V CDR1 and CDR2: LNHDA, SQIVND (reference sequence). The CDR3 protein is CASKDPSGYEQYF. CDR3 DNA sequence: TGTGCCAGTAAGGACCCGTCAGGGTACGAGCAGTACTTC.

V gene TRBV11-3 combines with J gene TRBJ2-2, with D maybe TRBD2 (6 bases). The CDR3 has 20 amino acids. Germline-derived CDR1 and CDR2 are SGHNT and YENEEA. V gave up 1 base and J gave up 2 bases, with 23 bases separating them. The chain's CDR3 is CASSLGPPRGGALNTGELFF. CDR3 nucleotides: TGTGCCAGCAGCTTAGGGCCCCCTAGGGGCGGGGCCCTAAACACCGGGGAGCTGTTTTTT. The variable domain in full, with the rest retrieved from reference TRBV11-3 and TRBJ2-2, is EAGVVQSPRYKIIEKKQPVAFWCNPISGHNTLYWYLQNLGQGPELLIRYENEEAVDDSQLPKDRFSAERLKGVDSTLKIQPAELGDSAVYLCASSLGPPRGGALNTGELFFGEGSRLTVL.

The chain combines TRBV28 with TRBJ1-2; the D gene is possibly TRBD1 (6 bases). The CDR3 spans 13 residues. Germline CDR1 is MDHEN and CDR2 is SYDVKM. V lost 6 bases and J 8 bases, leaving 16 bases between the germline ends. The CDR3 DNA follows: TGTGCCAGCAGCGTAGGCCAGGGGAAGGGCTACACCTTC. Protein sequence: CASSVGQGKGYTF.

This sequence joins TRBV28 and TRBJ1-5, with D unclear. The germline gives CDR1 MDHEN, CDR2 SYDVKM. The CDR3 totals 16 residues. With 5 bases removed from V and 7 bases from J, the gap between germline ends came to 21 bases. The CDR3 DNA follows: TGTGCCAGCAGTCCAAACGGACTCGCGGGAGGGCAGCCCCAGCATTTT. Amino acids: CASSPNGLAGGQPQHF.

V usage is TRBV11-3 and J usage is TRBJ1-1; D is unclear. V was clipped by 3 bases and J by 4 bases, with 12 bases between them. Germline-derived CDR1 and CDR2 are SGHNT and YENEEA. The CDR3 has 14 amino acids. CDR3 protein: CASSFMSGVTEAFF. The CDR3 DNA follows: TGTGCCAGCAGCTTCATGAGCGGTGTCACTGAAGCTTTCTTT.

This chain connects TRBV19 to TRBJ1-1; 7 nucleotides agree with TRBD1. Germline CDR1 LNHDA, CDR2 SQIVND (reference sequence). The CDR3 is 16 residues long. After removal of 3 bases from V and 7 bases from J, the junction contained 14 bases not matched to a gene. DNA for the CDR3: TGTGCCAGTAGTATTCAAAGGTCCGGGACAGAGTTTGAAGCTTTCTTT. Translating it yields CASSIQRSGTEFEAFF.

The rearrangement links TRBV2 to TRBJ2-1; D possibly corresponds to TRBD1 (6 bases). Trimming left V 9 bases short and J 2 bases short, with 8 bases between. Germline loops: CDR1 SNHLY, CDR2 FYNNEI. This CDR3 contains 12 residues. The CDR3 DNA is TGTGCCAGACGGACAGCCTACAATGAGCAGTTCTTC. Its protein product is CARRTAYNEQFF.

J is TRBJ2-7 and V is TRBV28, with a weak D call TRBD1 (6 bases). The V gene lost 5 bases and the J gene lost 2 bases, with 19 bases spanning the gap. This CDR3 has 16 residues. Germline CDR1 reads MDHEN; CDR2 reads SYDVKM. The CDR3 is CASSRLYDRNPYEQYF. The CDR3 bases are TGTGCCAGCAGTCGACTTTATGACAGGAACCCCTACGAGCAGTACTTC.

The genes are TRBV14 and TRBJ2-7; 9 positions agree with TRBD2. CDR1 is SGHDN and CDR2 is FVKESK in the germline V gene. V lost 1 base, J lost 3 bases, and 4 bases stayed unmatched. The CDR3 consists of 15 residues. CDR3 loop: CASSQVGREGYEQYF. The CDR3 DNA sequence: TGTGCCAGCAGCCAAGTAGGGCGGGAGGGCTACGAGCAGTACTTC.

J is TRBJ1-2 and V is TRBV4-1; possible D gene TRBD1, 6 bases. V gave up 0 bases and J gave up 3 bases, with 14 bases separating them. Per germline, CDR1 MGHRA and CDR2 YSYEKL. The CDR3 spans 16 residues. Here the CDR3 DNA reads TGCGCCAGCAGCCAAGATGCAGGGGTCCGGGACTATGGCTACACCTTC. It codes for CASSQDAGVRDYGYTF.

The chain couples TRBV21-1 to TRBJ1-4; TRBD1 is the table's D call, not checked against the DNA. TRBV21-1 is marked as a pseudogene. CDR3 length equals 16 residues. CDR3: CASSKGARGSNEKLFF. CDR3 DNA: TGTGCCAGCAGCAAAGGCGCCAGGGGTTCTAATGAAAAACTGTTTTTT.

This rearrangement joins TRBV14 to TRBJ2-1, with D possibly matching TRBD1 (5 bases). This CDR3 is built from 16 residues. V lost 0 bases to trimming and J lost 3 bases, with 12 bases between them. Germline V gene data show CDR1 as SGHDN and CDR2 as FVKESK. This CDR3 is CASSQDRDHGYNEQFF. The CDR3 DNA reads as TGTGCCAGCAGCCAAGACAGGGATCATGGCTACAATGAGCAGTTCTTC. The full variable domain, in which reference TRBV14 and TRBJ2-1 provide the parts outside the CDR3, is EAGVTQFPSHSVIEKGQTVTLRCDPISGHDNLYWYRRVMGKEIKFLLHFVKESKQDESGMPNNRFLAERTGGTYSTLKVQPAELEDSGVYFCASSQDRDHGYNEQFFGPGTRLTVL.

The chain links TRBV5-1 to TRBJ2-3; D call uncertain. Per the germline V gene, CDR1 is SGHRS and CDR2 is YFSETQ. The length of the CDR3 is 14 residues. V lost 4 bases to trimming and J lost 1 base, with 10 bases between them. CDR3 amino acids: CASSHSPGTDTQYF. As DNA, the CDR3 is TGCGCCAGCAGCCATAGTCCCGGCACAGATACGCAGTATTTT.

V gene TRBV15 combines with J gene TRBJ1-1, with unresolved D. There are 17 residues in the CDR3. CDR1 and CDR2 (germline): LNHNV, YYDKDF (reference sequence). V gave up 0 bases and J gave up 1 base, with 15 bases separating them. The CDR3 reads CATSRDLLDGRNTEAFF. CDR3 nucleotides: TGTGCCACCAGCAGAGATCTTTTGGACGGGAGGAACACTGAAGCTTTCTTT.

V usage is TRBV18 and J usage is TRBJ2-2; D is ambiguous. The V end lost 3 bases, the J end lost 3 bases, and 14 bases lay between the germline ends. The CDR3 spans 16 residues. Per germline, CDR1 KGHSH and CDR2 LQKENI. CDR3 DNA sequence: TGTGCCAGCTCACCGATTGGTAACAGATACACCGGGGAGCTGTTTTTT. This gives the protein CASSPIGNRYTGELFF.

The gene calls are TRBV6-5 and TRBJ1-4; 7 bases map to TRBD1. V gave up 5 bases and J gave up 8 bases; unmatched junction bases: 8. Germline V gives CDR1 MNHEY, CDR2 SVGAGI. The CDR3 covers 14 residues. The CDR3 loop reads CASSRRDSEEKLFF. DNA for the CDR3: TGTGCCAGCAGTCGACGGGACAGTGAAGAAAAACTGTTTTTT.